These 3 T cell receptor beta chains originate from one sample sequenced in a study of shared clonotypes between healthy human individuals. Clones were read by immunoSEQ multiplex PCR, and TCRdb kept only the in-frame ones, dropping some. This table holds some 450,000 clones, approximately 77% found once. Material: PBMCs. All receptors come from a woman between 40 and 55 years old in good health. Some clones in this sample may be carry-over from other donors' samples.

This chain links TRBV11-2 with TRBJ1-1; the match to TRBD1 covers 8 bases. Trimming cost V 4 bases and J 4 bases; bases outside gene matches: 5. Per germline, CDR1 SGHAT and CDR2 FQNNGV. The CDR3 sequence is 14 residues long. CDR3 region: CASSSNRGSTEAFF. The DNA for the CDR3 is TGTGCCAGCAGCTCCAACAGGGGGAGCACTGAAGCTTTCTTT.

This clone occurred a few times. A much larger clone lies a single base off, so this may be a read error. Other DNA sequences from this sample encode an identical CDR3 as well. The CDR3 protein is CASSFQQGRTEAFF. For the CDR3, the DNA is TGTGCCAGTAGTTTCCAGCAGGGACGGACCGAAGCTTTCTTT. J is TRBJ1-1 and V is TRBV19, with a weak D call TRBD1 (5 bases). This CDR3 has 14 amino acids. V was shortened by 5 bases and J by 8 bases, with 18 bases between the two germline ends. The germline gives CDR1 LNHDA, CDR2 SQIVND (reference sequence).

The CDR3 coding sequence is TGTGCCAGCAGCTTTTCCTTAGTGACCGGGGAGCTGTTTTTT. This sequence encodes CASSFSLVTGELFF. The V call is TRBV7-6, the J call TRBJ2-2; D is unresolved. The V gene lost 3 bases and the J gene lost 5 bases, with 10 bases spanning the gap. Per germline, CDR1 SGHVS and CDR2 FNYEAQ. The CDR3 is made up of 14 amino acids.